The next 16 T cell receptor beta chains were all read from a single sample in a study of early T cells in non-severe SARS-CoV-2 infection. MiXCR, run by TCRdb on the 5' RACE reads, gives a single entry per CDR3 protein. The sample yields roughly 35,000 distinct CDR3 sequences, about 5% seen once. Sequenced input: whole blood. Source of these receptors: an adult who was a healthcare worker with PCR-confirmed SARS-CoV-2 infection or an uninfected control (not recorded which).

This clonotype was picked up many times. The chain couples TRBV25-1 to TRBJ2-3; D unresolved. Germline V lookup: CDR1 MGHDK, CDR2 SYGVNS. Trimming stripped 3 bases from V and 4 bases from J, with 20 bases between. The CDR3 sequence is 17 residues long. CDR3 DNA: TGTGCCAGCAGTGACTACAGCTCTTCCGGCCGGGCAGATACGCAGTATTTT. Translated, it gives CASSDYSSSGRADTQYF.

This clonotype appeared many times. The chain employs TRBV12-3 or TRBV12-4 and TRBJ2-7; tentative D call: TRBD1 (6 bases). This CDR3 has 11 amino acids. The V end lost 2 bases, the J end lost 7 bases, and 6 bases lay between the germline ends. CDR3 DNA: TGTGCCAGCAGTTTACAGGGGGAGCAGTACTTC. This encodes CASSLQGEQYF.

This clonotype was counted at least ten times. The chain recombines TRBV11-2 with TRBJ1-1, with D possibly TRBD1 on 6 matching bases. The CDR3 consists of 13 residues. Trimming shortened V by 5 bases and J by 5 bases, and 12 bases separated the two germline ends. Germline CDR1 SGHAT, CDR2 FQNNGV. This CDR3 reads CASSPGRGTEAFF. In nucleotides, the CDR3 is TGTGCCAGCAGCCCGGGGAGGGGGACTGAAGCTTTCTTT.

As regards this clonotype: With a much larger clone just one base away, this may be a read error. This chain connects TRBV11-3 to TRBJ2-1; the D is unclear. This CDR3 is 13 amino acids long. CDR1 and CDR2 (germline): SGHNT, YENEEA. CDR3 in amino acids: CASSLSYGNKQFF. CDR3 sequence (DNA): TGTGCCAGCAGCTTATCTTACGGCAATAAGCAGTTCTTC.

This clonotype was counted many times. The rearrangement joins TRBV29-1 to TRBJ1-3; D perhaps matches TRBD1 (5 bases). V lost 3 bases and J lost 4, with 19 bases in between. The germline V gene has CDR1 SQVTM and CDR2 ANQGSEA. This CDR3 comprises 16 residues. The DNA of the CDR3 is TGCAGCGTTGAGGCCCCCCCAGCAGGGTCGGGAAACACCATATATTTT. Amino acid sequence: CSVEAPPAGSGNTIYF.

The chain is built from TRBV20-1 and TRBJ1-3, with D tentatively TRBD1 (5 bases). This CDR3 is built from 15 residues. V gave up 6 bases and J gave up 0 bases, with 15 bases separating them. Germline loops: CDR1 DFQATT, CDR2 SNEGSKA (reference sequence). CDR3 DNA: TGCAGTGCGGCGGGGGGGGTCATCTCTGGAAACACCATATATTTT. The encoded protein is CSAAGGVISGNTIYF.

This clonotype was counted only a few times. V and J are TRBV7-2 and TRBJ2-1; D gene uncertain. This CDR3 is 15 amino acids long. Germline CDR1 SGHTA, CDR2 FQGNSA. Trimming took off 0 bases at V and 0 bases at J, with 6 bases between the two ends. CDR3 in DNA: TGTGCCAGCAGCTTAGCGGTTAGCTCCTACAATGAGCAGTTCTTC. This encodes CASSLAVSSYNEQFF.

This clonotype came up many times. The chain joins TRBV19 to TRBJ1-4; maybe TRBD1 (5 bases). The CDR3 is made up of 14 amino acids. V lost 6 bases to trimming and J lost 4 bases, with 12 bases between them. Germline CDR1 is LNHDA and CDR2 is SQIVND (reference sequence). The CDR3 is CASSPTALNEKLFF. CDR3 sequence (DNA): TGTGCCAGTAGCCCGACAGCACTTAATGAAAAACTGTTTTTT.

Only a few counts were recorded for this clonotype. The chain uses TRBV6-1 and TRBJ1-2; no clear D. Trimming pared 2 bases from V and 2 bases from J, leaving 12 bases between. Germline CDR1 and CDR2: MNHNS and SASEGT. The CDR3 runs to 15 residues. The CDR3 DNA is TGTGCCAGCAGTGAAAAAGAGATGTGGAACTATGGCTACACCTTC. This codes for CASSEKEMWNYGYTF.

This CDR3 reads CASSPRTSGSYEQYF. CDR3 in DNA: TGTGCCAGCAGCCCTCGGACTAGCGGAAGCTACGAGCAGTACTTC. V and J are TRBV7-9 and TRBJ2-7; TRBD2 matches 10 bases. Germline V gene sequence: CDR1 SEHNR, CDR2 FQNEAQ (reference sequence). V shed 5 bases, J shed 3 bases, and the junction held 7 bases outside the gene matches. The CDR3 spans 15 residues.

This clonotype was detected many times. The chain employs TRBV7-2 and TRBJ1-2; maybe TRBD1 (5 bases). The CDR3 covers 15 residues. Per germline, CDR1 SGHTA and CDR2 FQGNSA. Trimming removed 2 bases at V and 1 base at J, with 11 bases between. CDR3 region: CASSLLGQINYGYTF. In nucleotides, the CDR3 is TGTGCCAGCAGCTTACTGGGGCAGATTAACTATGGCTACACCTTC. Complete variable domain (other parts from reference TRBV7-2 and TRBJ1-2): GAGVSQSPSNKVTEKGKDVELRCDPISGHTALYWYRQSLGQGLEFLIYFQGNSAPDKSGLPSDRFSAERTGGSVSTLTIQRTQQEDSAVYLCASSLLGQINYGYTFGSGTRLTVV.

This clonotype showed up many times. The chain carries TRBV11-2 and TRBJ1-2; D uncertain. V dropped 4 bases and J dropped 1 base, with 13 bases sitting between them. Germline loops: CDR1 SGHAT, CDR2 FQNNGV. There are 15 residues in the CDR3. The CDR3 DNA sequence: TGTGCCAGCAGCTCAAGGAGAGGTTTTAACTATGGCTACACCTTC. Its translation: CASSSRRGFNYGYTF.

This clonotype came up many times. This chain uses TRBV7-2 with TRBJ2-5; 7 bases line up with TRBD1. Germline loops: CDR1 SGHTA, CDR2 FQGNSA. Trimming removed 5 bases from V and 1 base from J; junction bases left unmatched: 4. The CDR3 runs to 14 residues. CDR3 coding DNA: TGTGCCAGCAGCCGACAGGGCTCCCAAGAGACCCAGTACTTC. Amino acids: CASSRQGSQETQYF.

This clonotype was counted between two and nine times. This chain joins TRBV10-3 and TRBJ1-2; the match to TRBD1 covers 11 bases. Germline-derived CDR1 and CDR2 are ENHRY and SYGVKD. This CDR3 region has 13 residues. Unmatched junction bases numbered 11, after V lost 8 bases and J lost 12 bases. The CDR3 here is CAIGPGQGASHTF. The CDR3 nucleotides read TGTGCCATCGGACCCGGACAGGGGGCCTCCCACACCTTC.

In its sample, this clonotype was seen many times. In DNA form, the CDR3 reads TGCAGTGCTAGAGAAGGAGGGACTCCGATTCAGTACTTC. Translation gives CSAREGGTPIQYF. The chain links TRBV20-1 to TRBJ2-4, with D perhaps TRBD2 (6 bases). The CDR3 totals 13 residues. The germline CDR1 and CDR2 sequences are DFQATT and SNEGSKA (reference sequence). The V gene lost 0 bases and the J gene lost 10 bases, with 13 bases spanning the gap.

The chain combines TRBV28 with TRBJ1-3; 7 nucleotides line up with TRBD1. The germline V gene has CDR1 MDHEN and CDR2 SYDVKM. V was pared by 5 bases and J by 0 bases, with 10 bases of the junction left unmatched. The CDR3 covers 17 residues. In nucleotides, the CDR3 is TGTGCCAGCAGTCCGGCGGGACAGCCTCTCTCTGGAAACACCATATATTTT. Encoded protein: CASSPAGQPLSGNTIYF.